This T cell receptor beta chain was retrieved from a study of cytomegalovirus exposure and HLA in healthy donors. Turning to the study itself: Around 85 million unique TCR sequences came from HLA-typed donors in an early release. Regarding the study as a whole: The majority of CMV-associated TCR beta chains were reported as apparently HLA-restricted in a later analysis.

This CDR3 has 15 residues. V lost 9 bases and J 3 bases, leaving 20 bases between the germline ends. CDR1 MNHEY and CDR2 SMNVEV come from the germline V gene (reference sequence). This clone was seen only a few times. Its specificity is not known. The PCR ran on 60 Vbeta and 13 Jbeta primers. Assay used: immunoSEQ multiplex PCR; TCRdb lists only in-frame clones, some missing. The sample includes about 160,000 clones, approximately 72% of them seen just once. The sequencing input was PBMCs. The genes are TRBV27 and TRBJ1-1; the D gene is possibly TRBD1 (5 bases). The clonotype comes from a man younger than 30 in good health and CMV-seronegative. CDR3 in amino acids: CASRGSVLMDTEAFF. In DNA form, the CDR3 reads TGTGCCAGTAGGGGTTCGGTCCTGATGGACACTGAAGCTTTCTTT.